This T cell receptor beta chain was recorded in a study of blood T cell repertoires in COVID-19. Background on the study: Donors in the United States, Italy and Spain gave samples during acute or convalescent COVID-19. T cells, B-cell-depleted T cells, or PBMCs provided the cDNA or gDNA that served as material.

The authors' processing: Estimation of nucleated cell counts relied on the amplification of reference gene primers. Repertoires were generated with immunoSEQ multiplex PCR, while TCRdb's copy carries only in-frame clones and drops some. V and J calls and clone size are given by that table; D and trimming were obtained from the DNA. The sample holds some 120,000 clones, about four fifths seen once. V lost 6 bases and J 0 bases, leaving 18 bases between the germline ends. The CDR3 runs to 17 residues. Germline loops: CDR1 MNHEY, CDR2 SVGEGT. The chain combines TRBV6-2 or TRBV6-3 with TRBJ1-3, with D hard to call. The sequencing sample was made of peripheral blood. The receptor was isolated from a human donor in a cohort sampled during active COVID-19. In DNA form, the CDR3 reads TGTGCCAGCAGCGCTCACTCTTCGCGGTTCTCTGGAAACACCATATATTTT. Its translation is CASSAHSSRFSGNTIYF.